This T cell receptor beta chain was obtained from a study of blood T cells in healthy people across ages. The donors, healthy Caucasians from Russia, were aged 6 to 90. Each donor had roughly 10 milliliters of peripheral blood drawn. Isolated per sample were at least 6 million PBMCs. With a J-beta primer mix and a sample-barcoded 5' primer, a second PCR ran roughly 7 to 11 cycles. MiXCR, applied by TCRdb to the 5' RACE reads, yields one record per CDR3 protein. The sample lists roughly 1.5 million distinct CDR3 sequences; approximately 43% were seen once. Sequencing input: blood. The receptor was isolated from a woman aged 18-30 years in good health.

In nucleotides, the CDR3 is TGTGCCAGCAGTTTTGGGACAGAATATTCCGAGACCCAGTACTTC. This translates into CASSFGTEYSETQYF. The chain combines TRBV27 with TRBJ2-5; the match to TRBD1 covers 7 bases. Trimming removed 3 bases from V and 5 bases from J; junction bases left unmatched: 9. This CDR3 is built from 15 residues. Germline CDR1 MNHEY, CDR2 SMNVEV (reference sequence).